The source of this T cell receptor (beta chain) is a study of cytomegalovirus exposure and HLA in healthy donors. CDR3 size: 16 residues. Trimming cost V 4 bases and J 6 bases; bases outside gene matches: 12. From germline, CDR1 is SGHNT and CDR2 YYREEE (reference sequence). This PCR relied on a set of 60 Vbeta primers and 13 Jbeta primers. Sequenced by immunoSEQ multiplex PCR; TCRdb stores in-frame clones only, minus some. The table records under 200,000 clones, approximately 88% of them present only once. The sequence was collected from a woman in her forties or fifties in good health and CMV-seropositive. The chain uses TRBV5-4 and TRBJ2-3; 9 bases match TRBD1. Sequencing was done on a sample of PBMCs. The CDR3 is CASSNVRTGVEDTQYF. The CDR3 DNA reads TGTGCCAGCAGCAATGTTCGGACAGGGGTTGAGGATACGCAGTATTTT. The full variable domain, in which reference TRBV5-4 and TRBJ2-3 provide the parts outside the CDR3, is ETGVTQSPTHLIKTRGQQVTLRCSSQSGHNTVSWYQQALGQGPQFIFQYYREEENGRGNFPPRFSGLQFPNYSSELNVNALELDDSALYLCASSNVRTGVEDTQYFGPGTRLTVL.